These 17 T cell receptor beta chains share one sample of origin, sequenced in a study of a mutant IDH1 vaccine in newly diagnosed glioma. Noted time point: baseline, week 1 (first vaccination visit). Described treatment: pre-vaccination baseline after standard-of-care therapy. TCRdb's table, derived via immunoSEQ multiplex PCR, lists solely in-frame clones and lacks some. The table has approximately 100,000 clones, approximately 90% seen once. Sequenced here: PBMCs, sampled from a glioma patient treated with radiotherapy, temozolomide or both. The origin of the receptors is a woman aged 50 to 60 with glioma.

V and J are TRBV11-2 and TRBJ2-4; tentatively, D is TRBD1 (6 bases). CDR3 length: 14 amino acids. Germline CDR1 and CDR2: SGHAT and FQNNGV. V was clipped by 3 bases and J by 7 bases, with 13 bases between them. The CDR3 protein is CASSLETRGNIQYF. The CDR3 nucleotides are TGTGCCAGCAGCTTGGAGACGAGGGGGAACATTCAGTACTTC.

The rearrangement links TRBV19 to TRBJ2-1; TRBD2 aligns across 9 bases. The CDR3 has 18 residues. V shed 11 bases, J shed 7 bases, and the junction held 24 bases outside the gene matches. Germline assignment: CDR1 LNHDA and CDR2 SQIVND (reference sequence). This CDR3 is CASRSRWSWREGQNEQFF. CDR3 DNA sequence: TGTGCCTCCAGATCAAGATGGTCATGGCGGGAGGGCCAAAATGAGCAGTTCTTC.

Only one count was recorded for this clone. The CDR3 region has the DNA TGTGCCAGCAGCCCGAGGGGGACCGAGCAGTACTTC. It specifies CASSPRGTEQYF. This chain uses TRBV11-2 with TRBJ2-7; D is possibly TRBD1 (6 bases). Germline V gene sequence: CDR1 SGHAT, CDR2 FQNNGV. The CDR3 runs 12 residues. The ends were cut back, 5 bases at V and 6 bases at J, with 11 bases in the middle.

The chain is built from TRBV15 and TRBJ1-4; TRBD1 matches 9 bases. This CDR3 has 15 residues. Germline CDR1 and CDR2: LNHNV and YYDKDF (reference sequence). Unmatched junction bases numbered 5, after V lost 2 bases and J lost 7 bases. CDR3 sequence reads: CATSRPGQGSEKLFF. The CDR3 DNA sequence: TGTGCCACCAGCAGACCGGGACAGGGCTCTGAAAAACTGTTTTTT.

The V gene is TRBV30, the J gene TRBJ2-2, with 8 bases fitting TRBD2. This CDR3 region has 15 residues. Germline CDR1 GTSNPN, CDR2 SVGIG (reference sequence). Trimming at V came to 7 bases and at J to 2 bases, leaving 9 bases not matched to a gene. CDR3 amino acids: CAYEEREINTGELFF. For the CDR3, the DNA is TGTGCCTACGAGGAGCGGGAGATAAACACCGGGGAGCTGTTTTTT.

The rearrangement joins TRBV25-1 to TRBJ1-1; no clear D gene. CDR3 length: 12 residues. V was shortened by 6 bases and J by 1 base, with 6 bases between the two germline ends. Germline V gives CDR1 MGHDK, CDR2 SYGVNS. The CDR3 DNA follows: TGTGCCAGCAGAGTGGGGAACACTGAAGCTTTCTTT. Translating it yields CASRVGNTEAFF.

This clone was seen just once. This chain links TRBV7-6 with TRBJ2-1; 9 nucleotides match TRBD2. The CDR3 extends over 16 amino acids. Looked up from germline, CDR1 is SGHVS and CDR2 is FNYEAQ. Trimming at V came to 5 bases and at J to 6 bases, leaving 11 bases not matched to a gene. Written as DNA, the CDR3 is TGTGCCAGCAGCGTTGGAGGAGGGCGGGAGGGCAATGAGCAGTTCTTC. Residues: CASSVGGGREGNEQFF.

This chain links TRBV27 with TRBJ2-7, with 8 bases lining up with TRBD2. V was pared by 10 bases and J by 4 bases, with 3 bases of the junction left unmatched. This CDR3 has 11 amino acids. Germline CDR1 and CDR2: MNHEY and SMNVEV (reference sequence). The CDR3 DNA is TGTGCCACCCGGGGGGGGTACGAGCAGTACTTC. This codes for CATRGGYEQYF.

The chain is built from TRBV28 and TRBJ1-2; D gene uncertain. The CDR3 extends over 13 amino acids. Looked up from germline, CDR1 is MDHEN and CDR2 is SYDVKM. V lost 6 bases to trimming and J lost 7 bases, with 15 bases between them. In DNA form, the CDR3 reads TGTGCCAGCAGAACGGAAAACTTGGGTGGCTACACCTTC. This encodes CASRTENLGGYTF.

The V and J genes are TRBV28 and TRBJ2-1; D is undetermined. CDR3 length: 14 amino acids. The V gene's germline CDR1 is MDHEN and CDR2 SYDVKM. V was clipped by 6 bases and J by 3 bases, with 12 bases between them. CDR3: CASRMTSLYNEQFF. CDR3 in DNA: TGTGCCAGCAGGATGACTTCCCTCTACAATGAGCAGTTCTTC. The full variable domain, rest sourced from reference TRBV28 and TRBJ2-1, is DVKVTQSSRYLVKRTGEKVFLECVQDMDHENMFWYRQDPGLGLRLIYFSYDVKMKEKGDIPEGYSVSREKKERFSLILESASTNQTSMYLCASRMTSLYNEQFFGPGTRLTVL.

The V gene is TRBV27, the J gene TRBJ1-5; tentatively, D is TRBD1 (6 bases). Looked up from germline, CDR1 is MNHEY and CDR2 is SMNVEV (reference sequence). Trimming left V 1 base short and J 6 bases short, with 10 bases between. The CDR3 totals 14 residues. CDR3 sequence (DNA): TGTGCCAGCAGTTTATTCGGGGGCGGTCAGCCCCAGCATTTT. This gives the protein CASSLFGGGQPQHF.

The chain employs TRBV11-2 and TRBJ2-7; weak D call: TRBD2 (7 bases). This CDR3 comprises 17 residues. Looked up from germline, CDR1 is SGHAT and CDR2 is FQNNGV. V lost 5 bases, J lost 0 bases, and 20 bases lay in between. The CDR3: CASSLRGGGTASYEQYF. The CDR3 DNA sequence: TGTGCCAGCAGCCTTAGGGGGGGTGGGACGGCCTCCTACGAGCAGTACTTC.

J is TRBJ2-1 and V is TRBV5-1; D uncertain. The germline CDR1 and CDR2 sequences are SGHRS and YFSETQ. The CDR3 has 14 amino acids. V lost 4 bases and J 8 bases, leaving 16 bases between the germline ends. The CDR3 DNA follows: TGCGCCAGCAGCAGTTCGAGCCCCACCGATGAGCAGTTCTTC. This gives the protein CASSSSSPTDEQFF.

The chain uses TRBV30 and TRBJ1-3; 11 bases align to TRBD1. The CDR3 extends over 16 amino acids. V lost 5 bases to trimming and J lost 2 bases; unmatched junction nucleotides: 8. Germline assignment: CDR1 GTSNPN and CDR2 SVGIG (reference sequence). CDR3 sequence reads: CAWGRTGQGAGNTIYF. The CDR3 bases are TGTGCCTGGGGACGTACGGGACAGGGGGCTGGAAACACCATATATTTT.

This clone was seen just once. The J gene is TRBJ1-5, the V gene TRBV2; 7 bases match TRBD1. V shed 5 bases, J shed 0 bases, and the junction held 16 bases outside the gene matches. The CDR3 runs 19 residues. Per germline, CDR1 SNHLY and CDR2 FYNNEI. The CDR3 sequence: CASSPPQGGGRYSNQPQHF. Written as DNA, the CDR3 is TGTGCCAGCAGTCCGCCTCAAGGGGGCGGCCGCTATAGCAATCAGCCCCAGCATTTT.

This clone was seen only once. The rearrangement joins TRBV11-2 to TRBJ1-5; a possible D gene is TRBD1 (5 bases). The CDR3 has 13 residues. CDR1 is SGHAT and CDR2 is FQNNGV in the germline V gene. V was shortened by 4 bases and J by 4 bases, with 8 bases between the two germline ends. This CDR3 reads CASSSSGNQPQHF. CDR3 nucleotides: TGTGCCAGCAGCTCTTCAGGGAATCAGCCCCAGCATTTT. The full variable domain, rest sourced from reference TRBV11-2 and TRBJ1-5, is EAGVAQSPRYKIIEKRQSVAFWCNPISGHATLYWYQQILGQGPKLLIQFQNNGVVDDSQLPKDRFSAERLKGVDSTLKIQPAKLEDSAVYLCASSSSGNQPQHFGDGTRLSIL.

This clone was detected a few times. The chain recombines TRBV6-5 with TRBJ2-7, with 7 bases fitting TRBD2. Germline CDR1 and CDR2: MNHEY and SVGAGI. The V and J ends lost 7 bases and 4 bases, in that order; junction bases with no gene match: 1. The CDR3 has 11 residues. CDR3 in DNA: TGTGCCAGCACGGGGGGATACGAGCAGTACTTC. Translated, it gives CASTGGYEQYF.